This T cell receptor beta chain was sequenced for a study of T-cell reconstitution after alpha-beta-depleted transplantation in children. Findings and limits, study-wide: Fresh T-cell production supplied most of the T-cell counts and diversity seen one year after transplant.

This CDR3 has 16 residues. Germline V lookup: CDR1 LNHDA, CDR2 SQIVND (reference sequence). Trimming took off 3 bases at V and 0 bases at J, with 12 bases between the two ends. With respect to this clonotype: Antigen: not known.

The authors prepared the TCRbeta library with unique molecular identifiers. Each CDR3 protein is one row after TCRdb ran MiXCR on the PCR reads. The sample has some 600,000 distinct CDR3 sequences, 13% seen once. Sequenced material: PBMCs, mostly from graft donor cells, taken 360 days after TCRalphabeta/CD19-depleted stem cell transplant. This receptor was taken from a male patient younger than 18 who had a stem cell transplant for acute myeloid leukemia, so the T cells may come from the graft donor. The rearrangement uses TRBV19 and TRBJ2-1; maybe TRBD1 (5 bases). The CDR3 DNA is TGTGCCAGTAGTATCAGGGCGGTTAGCTCCTACAATGAGCAGTTCTTC. This encodes CASSIRAVSSYNEQFF.